Presented here are 20 T cell receptor beta chains from one specimen sequenced in a study of T-cell reconstitution after alpha-beta-depleted transplantation in children (dated by TCRdb to the mid-2010s). This sample's treatment or condition label indicates: allogeneic hematopoietic cell transplantation with graft depleted of TCRalphabeta T cells and CD19 B cells. Receptors were amplified or captured by PCR. The sequencing machine was an Illumina HiSeq 2500. TCR libraries were prepared with molecular barcoding, using unique molecular identifiers to normalize TCRbeta repertoire quantification. In TCRdb, the public reads were trimmed at Q25 with fastp and aligned with MiXCR, with productive beta chains retained. Rows matching on CDR3 protein sequence are summarized as one entry with the most common DNA and genes. Within this sample are approximately 120,000 distinct CDR3 sequences, with roughly 10% of them counted one time only. Less than 25% of the sample is taken by the ten largest.

The starting material was PBMCs, mostly from graft donor cells, obtained 180 days after TCRalphabeta/CD19-depleted stem cell transplant. The source of these receptors is a girl less than two years old who had a stem cell transplant for combined immunodeficiency, so the T cells may come from the graft donor.

With respect to this clonotype: One junction end does not reproduce the germline sequence, and a read error may be involved. The rearrangement links TRBV29-1 to TRBJ2-3, with D unclear. Germline lookup yields CDR1 SQVTM and CDR2 ANQGSEA. The CDR3 loop spans 12 amino acids. CDR3 in amino acids: CIVEVRTDTQYF. The CDR3 nucleotides are TGCATCGTTGAAGTCAGAACAGATACGCAGTATTTT.

The V gene is TRBV20-1, the J gene TRBJ1-5; D not resolved. The V end lost 6 bases, the J end lost 7 bases, and 16 bases lay between the germline ends. There are 13 residues in the CDR3. Looked up from germline, CDR1 is DFQATT and CDR2 is SNEGSKA (reference sequence). The CDR3 here is CSAARGTSQPQHF. The CDR3 coding sequence is TGCAGTGCCGCACGGGGTACGAGCCAGCCCCAGCATTTT.

This clonotype was detected only a few times. This chain joins TRBV5-4 and TRBJ2-3; D is uncertain. The V end lost 0 bases, the J end lost 0 bases, and 11 bases lay between the germline ends. This CDR3 is built from 16 residues. Germline CDR1 and CDR2: SGHNT and YYREEE (reference sequence). The CDR3 protein is CASSLVAVSSTDTQYF. The CDR3 bases are TGTGCCAGCAGCTTGGTGGCAGTGAGTAGCACAGATACGCAGTATTTT.

Ten or more counts support this clonotype. The V call is TRBV20-1, the J call TRBJ1-1; D uncertain. Germline V gene lookup returns CDR1 DFQATT and CDR2 SNEGSKA (reference sequence). Trimming removed 6 bases from V and 6 bases from J, with 14 bases in between. The CDR3 is 12 amino acids. DNA for the CDR3: TGCAGTGCCTCCGGGAGGGCTCCTGAAGCTTTCTTT. It codes for CSASGRAPEAFF.

This clonotype was counted ten times or more. The chain has TRBV7-3 and TRBJ1-3; D may be TRBD1 (5 bases). Germline CDR1 is SGHTA and CDR2 is FQGTGA. This CDR3 spans 16 amino acids. With 3 bases removed from V and 0 bases from J, the gap between germline ends came to 12 bases. The CDR3 DNA reads as TGTGCCAGCAGCTTCGGGGGGTACCTCTCTGGAAACACCATATATTTT. This codes for CASSFGGYLSGNTIYF.

The gene calls are TRBV20-1 and TRBJ1-5; D may be TRBD1 (5 bases). The CDR3 spans 15 residues. Germline V gene data show CDR1 as DFQATT and CDR2 as SNEGSKA (reference sequence). The V end was cut by 3 bases, the J end by 2 bases, with 14 bases between. CDR3 loop: CSASNGGYGNQPQHF. The DNA for the CDR3 is TGCAGTGCTAGTAACGGGGGATATGGCAATCAGCCCCAGCATTTT.

This clonotype has a count of ten or more. The chain uses TRBV7-3 and TRBJ2-2, with D perhaps TRBD1 (5 bases). The CDR3 spans 14 residues. V was pared by 5 bases and J by 5 bases, with 12 bases between. Germline lookup yields CDR1 SGHTA and CDR2 FQGTGA. This chain's CDR3 is CASSAQTETGELFF. For the CDR3, the DNA is TGTGCCAGCAGCGCCCAGACAGAGACCGGGGAGCTGTTTTTT.

The chain links TRBV6-2 or TRBV6-3 to TRBJ2-2, with 8 bases matching TRBD2. V lost 4 bases, J lost 5 bases, and 9 bases stayed unmatched. The germline CDR1 and CDR2 sequences are MNHEY and SVGEGT. This CDR3 has 16 amino acids. The CDR3 protein is CASSLSRGGLTGELFF. The CDR3 nucleotides read TGTGCCAGCAGTTTGTCTCGGGGGGGCCTGACCGGGGAGCTGTTTTTT.

V and J are TRBV29-1 and TRBJ1-2; possible D gene TRBD1, 6 bases. The length of the CDR3 is 15 residues. Deletions cut 4 bases from V and 2 bases from J, with 17 bases between. Germline V gene data show CDR1 as SQVTM and CDR2 as ANQGSEA. Here the CDR3 DNA reads TGCAGCGTTGCCTCGGGACACAAAGTGAACTATGGCTACACCTTC. It is translated as CSVASGHKVNYGYTF.

This clonotype was observed a few times. The chain uses TRBV18 and TRBJ2-1; TRBD2 agrees at 9 bases. J gave up 1 base and V 0 bases, and 1 base lay outside the gene matches. The CDR3 has 16 residues. CDR1 and CDR2 (germline): KGHSH, LQKENI. In nucleotides, the CDR3 is TGTGCCAGCTCACCACCGGCGGGAGGGTCCTACAATGAGCAGTTCTTC. This gives the protein CASSPPAGGSYNEQFF.

This clonotype was detected only a few times. The rearrangement uses TRBV5-6 and TRBJ2-1; D assignment may be TRBD1 or TRBD2 (5 bases each). The V gene's germline CDR1 is SGHDT and CDR2 YYEEEE. The CDR3 covers 14 residues. V was clipped by 3 bases and J by 9 bases, with 16 bases between them. The CDR3 sequence is CASSSSLGVSEQFF. The CDR3 region has the DNA TGTGCCAGCAGCTCTTCCTTGGGGGTGAGTGAGCAGTTCTTC. The variable domain in full, with the rest retrieved from reference TRBV5-6 and TRBJ2-1, is DAGVTQSPTHLIKTRGQQVTLRCSPKSGHDTVSWYQQALGQGPQFIFQYYEEEERQRGNFPDRFSGHQFPNYSSELNVNALLLGDSALYLCASSSSLGVSEQFFGPGTRLTVL.

The V and J genes are TRBV20-1 and TRBJ1-5; the match to TRBD1 covers 7 bases. CDR1 is DFQATT and CDR2 is SNEGSKA in the germline V gene (reference sequence). Trimming at V came to 6 bases and at J to 0 bases, leaving 8 bases not matched to a gene. The CDR3 length is 15 residues. CDR3 loop: CSAPGQPYSNQPQHF. The CDR3 nucleotides are TGCAGTGCCCCGGGACAGCCTTATAGCAATCAGCCCCAGCATTTT.

This clonotype has ten or more counts. The chain combines TRBV7-2 with TRBJ2-1; TRBD1 aligns across 11 bases. This CDR3 is built from 14 residues. Germline loops: CDR1 SGHTA, CDR2 FQGNSA. After removal of 4 bases from V and 9 bases from J, the junction contained 5 bases not matched to a gene. The CDR3 protein is CASSWGTGGGEQFF. The CDR3 DNA sequence: TGTGCCAGCAGCTGGGGGACAGGGGGAGGTGAGCAGTTCTTC.

V is TRBV12-3 or TRBV12-4 and J is TRBJ1-1, with no clear D. CDR3 size: 12 residues. V gave up 2 bases and J gave up 6 bases, with 7 bases separating them. The CDR3 DNA reads as TGTGCCAGCAGTTTAAGGACGCCTGAAGCTTTCTTT. Translation gives CASSLRTPEAFF.

The table lists this clonotype with many counts. V is TRBV5-1 and J is TRBJ2-3; TRBD2 matches 12 bases. The trim removed 6 bases at V and 6 bases at J, leaving 8 bases unmatched. CDR1 SGHRS and CDR2 YFSETQ come from the germline V gene. This CDR3 region has 15 residues. CDR3 amino acids: CASIPSGRAGDTQYF. Here the CDR3 DNA reads TGCGCCAGCATCCCTAGCGGGAGGGCCGGGGATACGCAGTATTTT.

This clonotype was recorded at least ten times. The chain joins TRBV20-1 to TRBJ2-5, with D hard to call. The CDR3 totals 13 residues. Trimming removed 1 base at V and 4 bases at J, with 10 bases between. Germline CDR1 reads DFQATT; CDR2 reads SNEGSKA (reference sequence). CDR3 sequence (DNA): TGCAGTGCTAGAGCCACAGCGTCAGAGACCCAGTACTTC. Translating it yields CSARATASETQYF.

This clonotype was detected many times. The chain employs TRBV6-5 and TRBJ2-7, with 7 bases that match TRBD1. The CDR3 is 13 amino acids. CDR1 and CDR2 (germline): MNHEY, SVGAGI. The J segment lost 0 bases and the V segment lost 4 bases, leaving 0 bases of the junction unmatched. CDR3 DNA sequence: TGTGCCAGCAGTTGGGACAGCTCCTACGAGCAGTACTTC. Residues: CASSWDSSYEQYF.

This clonotype was counted at least ten times. This sequence joins TRBV5-1 and TRBJ2-7; the D gene is possibly TRBD2 (5 bases). Germline values: CDR1 SGHRS, CDR2 YFSETQ. Trimming shortened V by 1 base and J by 3 bases, and 14 bases separated the two germline ends. This CDR3 is built from 15 residues. In DNA, the CDR3 is TGCGCCAGCAGCTTGAGAGGGCGCGCGGGCTACGAGCAGTACTTC. This gives the protein CASSLRGRAGYEQYF.

The table lists this clonotype with a few counts. This CDR3 is CSASKREGGDTQYF. In nucleotides, the CDR3 is TGCAGTGCTAGTAAGCGGGAGGGTGGAGATACGCAGTATTTT. This chain uses TRBV20-1 with TRBJ2-3; 10 positions match TRBD2. The CDR3 is 14 amino acids. Germline V CDR1 and CDR2: DFQATT, SNEGSKA (reference sequence). V trimming: 3 bases; J trimming: 5 bases; junction bases outside the gene matches: 5.

This clonotype came up a few times. The chain uses TRBV12-3 or TRBV12-4 and TRBJ2-7; D is possibly TRBD1 (5 bases). The CDR3 loop spans 12 amino acids. V was cut by 8 bases and J by 5 bases, with 13 bases left in between. The CDR3 spells CASRQWGNEQYF. The CDR3 DNA sequence: TGTGCCAGCCGTCAATGGGGCAACGAGCAGTACTTC.